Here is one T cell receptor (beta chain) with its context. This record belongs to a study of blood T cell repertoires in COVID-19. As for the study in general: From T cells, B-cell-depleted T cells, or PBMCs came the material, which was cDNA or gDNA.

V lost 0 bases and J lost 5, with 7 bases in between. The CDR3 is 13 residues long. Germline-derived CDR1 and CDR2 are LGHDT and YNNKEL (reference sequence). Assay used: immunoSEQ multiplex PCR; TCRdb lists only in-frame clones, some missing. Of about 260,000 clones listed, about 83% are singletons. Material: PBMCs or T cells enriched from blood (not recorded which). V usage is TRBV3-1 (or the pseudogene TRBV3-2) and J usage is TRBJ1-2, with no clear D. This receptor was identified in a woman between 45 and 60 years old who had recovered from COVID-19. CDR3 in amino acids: CASSQDGLYGYTF. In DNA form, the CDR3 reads TGTGCCAGCAGCCAAGACGGACTTTATGGCTACACCTTC.